This T cell receptor (beta chain) was identified during a study of blood T cell repertoires in COVID-19. Study context: Sample material is recorded as cDNA or gDNA derived from T cells, B-cell-depleted T cells, or PBMCs.

Produced via immunoSEQ multiplex PCR; TCRdb's table is partial and in-frame only. The table has 200,000 to 250,000 clones, roughly 90% seen once. Germline lookup yields CDR1 MGHRA and CDR2 YSYEKL. Trimming removed 0 bases at V and 4 bases at J, with 12 bases between. CDR3 length: 15 residues. Participant reports of clinical history set cohort assignment. The chain employs TRBV4-1 and TRBJ1-2; possibly TRBD1 for D (5 bases). This TCR was recovered from a man aged 30 to 45 who had been exposed to COVID-19. Sequences were obtained from PBMCs or T cells enriched from blood (not recorded which). The CDR3 sequence: CASSQDFLGAYGYTF. Written as DNA, the CDR3 is TGCGCCAGCAGCCAAGATTTTCTAGGGGCCTATGGCTACACCTTC.